The next 3 T cell receptor beta chains were all read from a single sample in a study of cytomegalovirus exposure and HLA in healthy donors. The PCR ran on 60 Vbeta and 13 Jbeta primers. Data came from immunoSEQ multiplex PCR; TCRdb stores just in-frame clones and leaves some out. The sample yields 170,000 or so clones, 70% to 80% seen once. Material: PBMCs. These receptor sequences come from a woman in her forties in good health and CMV-seronegative.

The chain joins TRBV5-4 to TRBJ1-1; D is undetermined. Looked up from germline, CDR1 is SGHNT and CDR2 is YYREEE (reference sequence). Trimming removed 1 base at V and 7 bases at J, with 14 bases between. The length of the CDR3 is 14 residues. CDR3 residues: CASSLKGGPYEAFF. DNA for the CDR3: TGTGCCAGCAGCTTGAAAGGTGGGCCCTATGAAGCTTTCTTT.

This chain links TRBV7-2 with TRBJ1-5; tentative D call: TRBD1 (5 bases). The CDR3 has 15 residues. Germline assignment: CDR1 SGHTA and CDR2 FQGNSA. V dropped 5 bases and J dropped 5 bases, with 16 bases sitting between them. The DNA of the CDR3 is TGTGCCAGCAGCCAGGGCGGGGGGTGGCATCAGCCCCAGCATTTT. Encoded protein: CASSQGGGWHQPQHF.

This chain links TRBV6-6 with TRBJ1-2, with 7 bases fitting TRBD1. CDR3 length: 16 residues. Germline-derived CDR1 and CDR2 are MNHNY and SVGAGI (reference sequence). The junction had 10 bases not matched to a gene; V was cut back by 3 bases and J by 3 bases. The CDR3 nucleotides are TGTGCCAGCAGTTATCGGAAGGGGGCGGTGGACTATGGCTACACCTTC. Its translation: CASSYRKGAVDYGYTF.